A single sample is the source of the 10 T cell receptor beta chains below, sequenced in a study of glioma-infiltrating T cells. TCR alpha and beta CDR3 regions were amplified from RNA using iRepertoire nested multiplex PCR. TCRdb reanalysed the multiplex PCR reads using MiXCR and keeps one entry per CDR3 protein. Of tens of thousands of distinct CDR3 sequences in the sample, approximately 39% were seen once. What was sequenced was glioma tissue, nonneoplastic brain tissue, or PBMCs (not recorded which). The source is a human donor with low-grade glioma or glioblastoma, undergoing nonglioma brain surgery, or in good health (not recorded which).

Judged by abundance, this clonotype is medium-sized. The rearrangement links TRBV28 to TRBJ1-3; maybe TRBD1 (5 bases). Looked up from germline, CDR1 is MDHEN and CDR2 is SYDVKM. V was clipped by 7 bases and J by 0 bases, with 10 bases between them. This CDR3 has 14 amino acids. The CDR3 reads CASIQDLSGNTIYF. CDR3 sequence (DNA): TGTGCCAGCATACAGGACCTCTCTGGAAACACCATATATTTT.

On this clonotype: A read error is possible here, since a much larger clone lies one base away. The chain couples TRBV19 to TRBJ2-7; no firm D call. CDR1 and CDR2 from the germline V gene are LNHDA and SQIVND (reference sequence). There are 15 residues in the CDR3. CDR3 loop: CASRERPIGLYEEYF. CDR3 DNA sequence: TGTGCCAGTAGAGAGAGGCCGATCGGGCTCTACGAGGAGTACTTC. The entire variable domain, with the rest obtained from reference TRBV19 and TRBJ2-7, is as follows: DGGITQSPKYLFRKEGQNVTLSCEQNLNHDAMYWYRQDPGQGLRLIYYSQIVNDFQKGDIAEGYSVSREKKESFPLTVTSAQKNPTAFYLCASRERPIGLYEEYFGPGTRLTVT.

This clonotype showed up just a few times. This may be a read error: a much more frequent sequence differs by one nucleotide. The J gene is TRBJ2-6, the V gene TRBV12-3 or TRBV12-4, with TRBD1 as a possible D gene (6 bases). Between the trimmed V and J ends, which lost 7 bases and 2 bases, there was a span of 18 bases. CDR3 length equals 17 residues. The DNA for the CDR3 is TGTGCCAGCACCCCGACAGGATCCCTCCCTGGGGCCAACGTCCTGACTTTC. This translates into CASTPTGSLPGANVLTF.

This clonotype is a singleton in its sample. One junction end disagrees with the germline gene, perhaps due to a read error. This chain connects TRBV11-2 to TRBJ2-1; tentatively, D is TRBD2 (5 bases). The CDR3 extends over 15 amino acids. Germline V lookup: CDR1 SGHAT, CDR2 FQNNGV. The CDR3 coding sequence is TGTACCAGCAGCTCTGCAGCGGAGCCCTACAATGAGCAGTTCTTC. Its protein product is CTSSSAAEPYNEQFF.

This clonotype occurred many times. The chain carries TRBV5-1 and TRBJ2-1; 8 nucleotides align to TRBD1. Germline CDR1 and CDR2: SGHRS and YFSETQ. The trim removed 4 bases at V and 3 bases at J, leaving 6 bases unmatched. The CDR3 length is 15 residues. CDR3 DNA sequence: TGCGCCAGCAGCAATAGACAGGGGAACTACAATGAGCAGTTCTTC. Its protein product is CASSNRQGNYNEQFF.

This clonotype was counted at least ten times. The chain recombines TRBV20-1 with TRBJ1-1; a possible D gene is TRBD1 (6 bases). The V gene's germline CDR1 is DFQATT and CDR2 SNEGSKA (reference sequence). The V gene lost 2 bases and the J gene lost 7 bases, with 14 bases spanning the gap. The CDR3 has 13 residues. The CDR3 loop reads CSARSIGTNEAFF. CDR3 DNA: TGCAGTGCTAGAAGCATCGGGACAAATGAAGCTTTCTTT.

The gene calls are TRBV6-5 and TRBJ2-2; 9 bases match TRBD1. Germline V lookup: CDR1 MNHEY, CDR2 SVGAGI. The CDR3 length is 16 residues. After removal of 7 bases from V and 5 bases from J, the junction contained 11 bases not matched to a gene. CDR3 in DNA: TGTGCCAGCACCAGCGAGGGACAGGGAAGGACCGGGGAGCTGTTTTTT. This encodes CASTSEGQGRTGELFF.

This clonotype counts as medium-sized. The rearrangement uses TRBV3-1 and TRBJ1-1; D uncertain. Looked up from germline, CDR1 is LGHDT and CDR2 is YNNKEL (reference sequence). Trimming left V 2 bases short and J 4 bases short, with 8 bases between. This CDR3 is built from 13 residues. In DNA, the CDR3 is TGTGCCAGCAGCCAATATTCAGGCACTGAAGCTTTCTTT. Protein sequence: CASSQYSGTEAFF. Complete variable domain (other parts from reference TRBV3-1 and TRBJ1-1): DTAVSQTPKYLVTQMGNDKSIKCEQNLGHDTMYWYKQDSKKFLKIMFSYNNKELIINETVPNRFSPKSPDKAHLNLHINSLELGDSAVYFCASSQYSGTEAFFGQGTRLTVV.

The sample holds many counts of this clonotype. The chain combines TRBV3-1 with TRBJ2-1, with D unresolved. CDR1 is LGHDT, CDR2 YNNKEL, per germline (reference sequence). Trimming took off 1 base at V and 3 bases at J, with 4 bases between the two ends. CDR3 length: 13 amino acids. CDR3 DNA: TGTGCCAGCAGCCAAGCTGTCTACAATGAGCAGTTCTTC. Translating gives CASSQAVYNEQFF.

This clonotype turned up a few times. V and J are TRBV12-3 or TRBV12-4 and TRBJ1-1, with D perhaps TRBD1 (5 bases). V was clipped by 7 bases and J by 4 bases, with 16 bases between them. The CDR3 is made up of 14 amino acids. In nucleotides, the CDR3 is TGTGCCAGCACCACTCAGGGTTTCGGCACTGAAGCTTTCTTT. Amino acid sequence: CASTTQGFGTEAFF.